This TCR beta chain was obtained from a study of shared clonotypes between healthy human individuals. Turning to the study itself: Those who served as donors were a couple of women and three men between the ages of 18 and 49.

CDR1 SGHTA and CDR2 FQGNSA come from the germline V gene. The V segment lost 4 bases and the J segment 4 bases; nucleotides outside the gene matches: 4. CDR3 length: 14 amino acids. An approximately 210 ng quantity of DNA, tens of thousands of T cell genomes, went into the sorted-subset replicate PCRs. Data came from immunoSEQ multiplex PCR; TCRdb stores just in-frame clones and leaves some out. The sample lists more than 2 million clones, roughly 95% occurring once. The donors, healthy adults who were HIV-negative, had experienced no recent acute infections or vaccinations. Study-wide findings and caveats: Memory subsets generally showed smaller estimated richness than naive subsets did.

Comment on this clone: Its antigen remains unknown.

The J gene is TRBJ2-1, the V gene TRBV7-2, with 7 nucleotides matching TRBD1. This TCR came from a man between 18 and 35 years old in good health. The specimen sequenced was naive CD4+ T cells sorted from blood. The subset is: CD45RA+ positively selected. The CDR3: CASSWDREYNEQFF. The CDR3 coding sequence is TGTGCCAGCAGCTGGGACAGAGAATACAATGAGCAGTTCTTC.